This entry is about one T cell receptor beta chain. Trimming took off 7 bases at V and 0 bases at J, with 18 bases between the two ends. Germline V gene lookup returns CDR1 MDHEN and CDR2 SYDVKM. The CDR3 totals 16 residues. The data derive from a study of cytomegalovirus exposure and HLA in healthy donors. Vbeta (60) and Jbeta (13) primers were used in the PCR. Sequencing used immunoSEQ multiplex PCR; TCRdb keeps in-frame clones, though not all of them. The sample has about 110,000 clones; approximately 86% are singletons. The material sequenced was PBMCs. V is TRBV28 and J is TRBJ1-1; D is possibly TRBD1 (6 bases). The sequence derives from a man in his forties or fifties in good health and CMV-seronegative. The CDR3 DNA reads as TGTGCCAGCAATTCCTGGTCCGGGACATTGAACACTGAAGCTTTCTTT. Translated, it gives CASNSWSGTLNTEAFF.